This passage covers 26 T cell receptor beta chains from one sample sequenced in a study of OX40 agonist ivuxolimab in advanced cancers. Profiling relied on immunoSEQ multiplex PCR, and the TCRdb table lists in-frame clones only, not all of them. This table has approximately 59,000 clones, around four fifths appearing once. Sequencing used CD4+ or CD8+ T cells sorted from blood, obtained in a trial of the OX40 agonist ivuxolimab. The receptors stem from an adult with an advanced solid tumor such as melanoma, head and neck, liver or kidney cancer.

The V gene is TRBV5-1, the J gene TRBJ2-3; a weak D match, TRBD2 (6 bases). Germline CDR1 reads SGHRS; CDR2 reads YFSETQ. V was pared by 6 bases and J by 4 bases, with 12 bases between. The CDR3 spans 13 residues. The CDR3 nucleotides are TGCGCCAGCAAGGCGGGAAGGGCAGATACGCAGTATTTT. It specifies CASKAGRADTQYF.

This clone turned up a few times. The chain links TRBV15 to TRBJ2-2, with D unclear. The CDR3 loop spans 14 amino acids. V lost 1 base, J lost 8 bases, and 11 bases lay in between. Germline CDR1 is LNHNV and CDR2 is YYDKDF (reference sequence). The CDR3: CATSRGLPGGELFF. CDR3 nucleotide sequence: TGTGCCACCAGCAGAGGGCTGCCCGGTGGGGAGCTGTTTTTT.

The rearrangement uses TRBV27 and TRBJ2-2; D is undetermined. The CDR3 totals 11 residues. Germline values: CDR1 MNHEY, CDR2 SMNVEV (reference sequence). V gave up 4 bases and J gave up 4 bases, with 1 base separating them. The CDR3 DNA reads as TGTGCCAGCAGTTCCACCGGGGAGCTGTTTTTT. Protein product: CASSSTGELFF.

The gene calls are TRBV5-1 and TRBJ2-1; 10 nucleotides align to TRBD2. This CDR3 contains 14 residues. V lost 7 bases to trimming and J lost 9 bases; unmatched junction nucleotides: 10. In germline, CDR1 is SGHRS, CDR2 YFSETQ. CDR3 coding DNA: TGCGCCAGCGGGCTCGGGACTAGCGTTCTTGAGCAGTTCTTC. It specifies CASGLGTSVLEQFF.

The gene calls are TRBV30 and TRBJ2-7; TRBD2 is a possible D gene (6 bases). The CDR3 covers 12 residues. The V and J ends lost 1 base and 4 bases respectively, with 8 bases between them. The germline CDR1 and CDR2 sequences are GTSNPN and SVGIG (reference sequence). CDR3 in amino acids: CAWSGRGYEQYF. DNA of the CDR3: TGTGCCTGGAGTGGGAGGGGTTACGAGCAGTACTTC.

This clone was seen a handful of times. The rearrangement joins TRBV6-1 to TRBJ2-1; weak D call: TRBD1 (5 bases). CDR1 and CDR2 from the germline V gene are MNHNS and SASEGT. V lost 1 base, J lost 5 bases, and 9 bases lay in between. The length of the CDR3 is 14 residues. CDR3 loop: CASSEVTVDNEQFF. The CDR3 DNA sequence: TGTGCCAGCAGTGAAGTGACAGTTGACAATGAGCAGTTCTTC.

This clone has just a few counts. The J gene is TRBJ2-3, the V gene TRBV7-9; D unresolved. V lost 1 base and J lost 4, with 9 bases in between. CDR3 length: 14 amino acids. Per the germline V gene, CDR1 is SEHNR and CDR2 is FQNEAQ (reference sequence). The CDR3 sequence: CASSLVLVADTQYF. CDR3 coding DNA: TGTGCCAGCAGCTTAGTGCTCGTCGCAGATACGCAGTATTTT.

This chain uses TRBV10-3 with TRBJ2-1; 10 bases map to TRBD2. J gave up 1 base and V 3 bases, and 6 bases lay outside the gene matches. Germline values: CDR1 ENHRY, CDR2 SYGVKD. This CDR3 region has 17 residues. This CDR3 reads CAISEDPSGSSYNEQFF. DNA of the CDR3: TGTGCCATCAGTGAAGATCCTAGCGGGAGTTCCTACAATGAGCAGTTCTTC.

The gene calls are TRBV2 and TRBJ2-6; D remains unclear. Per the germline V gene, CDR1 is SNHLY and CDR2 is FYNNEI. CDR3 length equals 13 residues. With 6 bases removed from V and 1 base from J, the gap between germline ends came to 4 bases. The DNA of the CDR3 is TGTGCCAGCAGCCAATCTGGGGCCAACGTCCTGACTTTC. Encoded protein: CASSQSGANVLTF.

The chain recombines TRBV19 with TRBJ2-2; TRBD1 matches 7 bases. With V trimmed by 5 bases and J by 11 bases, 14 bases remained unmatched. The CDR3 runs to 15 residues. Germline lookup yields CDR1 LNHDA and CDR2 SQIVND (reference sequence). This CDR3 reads CASSLLTGNTGELFF. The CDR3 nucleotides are TGTGCCAGTAGTCTCTTGACAGGGAATACGGGCGAGCTGTTTTTT.

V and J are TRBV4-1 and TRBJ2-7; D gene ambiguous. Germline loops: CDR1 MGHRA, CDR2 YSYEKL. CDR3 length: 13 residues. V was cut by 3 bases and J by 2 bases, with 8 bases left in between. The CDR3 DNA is TGCGCCAGCAGCCATCTTGGCGCCTACGAGCAGTACTTC. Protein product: CASSHLGAYEQYF.

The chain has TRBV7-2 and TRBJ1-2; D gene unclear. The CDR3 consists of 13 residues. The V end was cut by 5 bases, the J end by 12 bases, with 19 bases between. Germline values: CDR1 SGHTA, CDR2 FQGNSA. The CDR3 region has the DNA TGTGCCAGCAGCGACGCCAGGCAGAGGAACGACACCTTC. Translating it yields CASSDARQRNDTF.

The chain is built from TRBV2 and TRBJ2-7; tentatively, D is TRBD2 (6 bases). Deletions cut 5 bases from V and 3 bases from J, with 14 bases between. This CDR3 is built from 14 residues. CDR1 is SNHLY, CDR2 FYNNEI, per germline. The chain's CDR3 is CASSIGGELYEQYF. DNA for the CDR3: TGTGCCAGCAGTATTGGAGGGGAGCTCTACGAGCAGTACTTC.

CDR3 residues: CASSSFRDRAFF. In DNA, the CDR3 is TGTGCCAGCAGCTCATTCCGGGACCGAGCTTTCTTT. The chain recombines TRBV13 with TRBJ1-1, with a tentative D call TRBD1 (5 bases). Germline values: CDR1 PRHDT, CDR2 FYEKMQ (reference sequence). Between the trimmed V and J ends, which lost 4 bases and 10 bases, there was a span of 13 bases. This CDR3 is built from 12 residues.

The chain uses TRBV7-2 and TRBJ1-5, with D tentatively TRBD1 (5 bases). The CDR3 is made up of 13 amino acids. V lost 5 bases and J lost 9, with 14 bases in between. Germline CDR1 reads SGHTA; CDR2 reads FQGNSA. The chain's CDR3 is CASSTRAQGPQHF. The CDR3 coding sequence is TGTGCCAGCAGCACACGAGCCCAGGGGCCCCAGCATTTT. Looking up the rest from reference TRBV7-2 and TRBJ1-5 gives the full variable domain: GAGVSQSPSNKVTEKGKDVELRCDPISGHTALYWYRQSLGQGLEFLIYFQGNSAPDKSGLPSDRFSAERTGGSVSTLTIQRTQQEDSAVYLCASSTRAQGPQHFGDGTRLSIL.

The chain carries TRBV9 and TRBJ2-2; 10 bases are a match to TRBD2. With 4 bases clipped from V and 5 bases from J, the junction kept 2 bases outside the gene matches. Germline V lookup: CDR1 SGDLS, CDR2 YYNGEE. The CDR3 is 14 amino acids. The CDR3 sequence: CASSSLAGTGELFF. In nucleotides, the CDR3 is TGTGCCAGCAGCTCACTAGCGGGGACCGGGGAGCTGTTTTTT.

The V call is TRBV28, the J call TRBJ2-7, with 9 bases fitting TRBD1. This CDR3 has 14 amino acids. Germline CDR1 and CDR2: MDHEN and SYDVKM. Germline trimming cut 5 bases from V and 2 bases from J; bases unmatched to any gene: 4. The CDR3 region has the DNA TGTGCCAGCAGTCCCGGGACAGGGACCTACGAGCAGTACTTC. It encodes CASSPGTGTYEQYF.

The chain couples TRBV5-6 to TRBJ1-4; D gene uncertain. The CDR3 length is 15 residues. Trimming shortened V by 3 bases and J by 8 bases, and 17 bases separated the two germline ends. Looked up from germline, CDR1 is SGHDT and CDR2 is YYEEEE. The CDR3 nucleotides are TGTGCCAGCAGCTCCCTAGAGAGCGGCCGAGAAAAACTGTTTTTT. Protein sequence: CASSSLESGREKLFF.

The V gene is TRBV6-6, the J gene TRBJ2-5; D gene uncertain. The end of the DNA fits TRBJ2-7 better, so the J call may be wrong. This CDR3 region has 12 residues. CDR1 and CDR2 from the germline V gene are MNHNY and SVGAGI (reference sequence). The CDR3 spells CASSFVDYEQYF. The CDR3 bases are TGTGCCAGCAGTTTCGTCGACTACGAGCAGTACTTC.

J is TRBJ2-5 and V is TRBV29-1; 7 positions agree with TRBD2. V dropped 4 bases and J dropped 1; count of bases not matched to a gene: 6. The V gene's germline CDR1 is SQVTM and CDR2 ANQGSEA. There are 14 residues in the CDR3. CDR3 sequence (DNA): TGCAGCGTTGGAGGAGGGAGGGTCCAAGAGACCCAGTACTTC. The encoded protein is CSVGGGRVQETQYF.

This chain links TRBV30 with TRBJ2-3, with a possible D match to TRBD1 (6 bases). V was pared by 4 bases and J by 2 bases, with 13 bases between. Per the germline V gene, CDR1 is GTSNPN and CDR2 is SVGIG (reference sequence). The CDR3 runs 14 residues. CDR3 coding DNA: TGTGCCTGGAATTGGGGGACACCCACAGATACGCAGTATTTT. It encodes CAWNWGTPTDTQYF.

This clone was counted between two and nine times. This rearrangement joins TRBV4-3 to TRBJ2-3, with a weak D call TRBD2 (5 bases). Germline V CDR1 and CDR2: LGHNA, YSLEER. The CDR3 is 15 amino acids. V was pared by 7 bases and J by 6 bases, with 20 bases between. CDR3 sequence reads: CASTLGLNSADTQYF. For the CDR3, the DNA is TGCGCCAGCACCCTCGGACTCAATTCCGCGGATACGCAGTATTTT.

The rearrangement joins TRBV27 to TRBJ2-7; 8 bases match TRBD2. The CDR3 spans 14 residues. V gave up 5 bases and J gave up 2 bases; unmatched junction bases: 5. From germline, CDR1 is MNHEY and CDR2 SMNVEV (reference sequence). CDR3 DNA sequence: TGTGCCAGCAGTCCCCCGGGGGGGCCCTACGAGCAGTACTTC. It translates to CASSPPGGPYEQYF.

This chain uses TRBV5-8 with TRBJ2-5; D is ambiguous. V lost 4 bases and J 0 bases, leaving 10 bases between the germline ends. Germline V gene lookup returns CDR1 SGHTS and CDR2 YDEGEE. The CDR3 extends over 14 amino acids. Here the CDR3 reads CASSLGRNQETQYF. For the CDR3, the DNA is TGTGCCAGCAGCCTAGGACGGAACCAAGAGACCCAGTACTTC.

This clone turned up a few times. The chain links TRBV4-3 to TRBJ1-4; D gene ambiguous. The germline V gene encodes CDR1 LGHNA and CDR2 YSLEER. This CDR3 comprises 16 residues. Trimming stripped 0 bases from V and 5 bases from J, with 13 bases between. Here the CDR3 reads CASSQDTIGLNEKLFF. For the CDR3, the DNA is TGCGCCAGCAGCCAAGATACGATAGGGCTAAATGAAAAACTGTTTTTT.

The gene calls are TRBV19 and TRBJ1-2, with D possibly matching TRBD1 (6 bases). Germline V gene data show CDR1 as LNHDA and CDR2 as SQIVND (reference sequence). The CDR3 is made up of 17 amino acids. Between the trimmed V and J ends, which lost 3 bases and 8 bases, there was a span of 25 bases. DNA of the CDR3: TGTGCCAGTAGTATGGGTCGGACAGCCTTCTTTTTGAAGGGCTACACCTTC. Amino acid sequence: CASSMGRTAFFLKGYTF.